The next 14 T cell receptor beta chains were all read from a single sample in a study of blood T cell repertoires in COVID-19. Measured with immunoSEQ multiplex PCR; TCRdb has only the in-frame clones, and not every one. The sample records about 170,000 clones, about 80% being singletons. The sample comprised peripheral blood. The receptors here all came from a man aged 70 or older with active or convalescent COVID-19.

On this clone itself: This sample includes further DNA sequences coding for the same CDR3. This chain links TRBV27 with TRBJ1-5, with 9 bases identical to TRBD1. The length of the CDR3 is 18 residues. Germline assignment: CDR1 MNHEY and CDR2 SMNVEV (reference sequence). V shed 2 bases and J 5 bases; nucleotides not matched to a gene: 13. In DNA, the CDR3 is TGTGCCAGCAGTTTAGAGGACCCTTTGGGACAGGGTCATCAGCCCCAGCATTTT. Protein product: CASSLEDPLGQGHQPQHF.

This clone occurred many times. The chain joins TRBV5-8 to TRBJ2-7; TRBD1 aligns across 7 bases. V lost 0 bases and J lost 6; bases outside the gene matches: 3. Germline CDR1 SGHTS, CDR2 YDEGEE. CDR3 length: 13 residues. CDR3 DNA sequence: TGTGCCAGCAGCTTGGGACAGGGTGGCGAGCAGTACTTC. This codes for CASSLGQGGEQYF.

The V and J genes are TRBV4-3 and TRBJ1-3; 8 bases agree with TRBD1. Germline V gives CDR1 LGHNA, CDR2 YSLEER. The CDR3 totals 15 residues. The V gene end was trimmed by 8 bases and the J gene end by 0 bases; junction bases not matched to a gene: 6. This CDR3 is CASSGQAYSGNTIYF. CDR3 in DNA: TGCGCCAGCTCGGGACAGGCGTACTCTGGAAACACCATATATTTT.

The V gene is TRBV18, the J gene TRBJ2-1; 7 bases are a match to TRBD2. This CDR3 region has 15 residues. V trimming: 4 bases; J trimming: 3 bases; junction bases outside the gene matches: 6. The germline gives CDR1 KGHSH, CDR2 LQKENI. CDR3 sequence (DNA): TGTGCCAGCTCACTTCCGGGGGGATTCTACAATGAGCAGTTCTTC. Residues: CASSLPGGFYNEQFF.

J is TRBJ1-1 and V is TRBV29-1; D is undetermined. Germline values: CDR1 SQVTM, CDR2 ANQGSEA. The CDR3 covers 12 residues. V was trimmed by 7 bases and J by 0 bases, leaving 9 bases between them. The CDR3 DNA is TGCAGCGGCCTCCACATGAACACTGAAGCTTTCTTT. It codes for CSGLHMNTEAFF.

The V gene is TRBV19, the J gene TRBJ1-2, with 9 nucleotides matching TRBD1. The CDR3 is made up of 12 amino acids. The germline V gene has CDR1 LNHDA and CDR2 SQIVND (reference sequence). The V segment lost 6 bases and the J segment 8 bases; nucleotides outside the gene matches: 4. The CDR3 reads CASRTGGRGYTF. As DNA, the CDR3 is TGTGCCAGTAGGACAGGGGGAAGAGGCTACACCTTC.

J is TRBJ1-5 and V is TRBV16; no clear D. V was cut by 0 bases and J by 7 bases, with 16 bases left in between. The length of the CDR3 is 16 residues. CDR1 is KGHSY, CDR2 FQNENV, per germline. The CDR3 bases are TGTGCCAGCAGCCAATCATCTTTAAAACGGGGACAGCCCCAGCATTTT. Its translation is CASSQSSLKRGQPQHF.

This clone was seen a single time. The chain has TRBV9 and TRBJ2-1; D unclear. The germline V gene encodes CDR1 SGDLS and CDR2 YYNGEE. The germline V and J ends were trimmed by 2 bases and 4 bases, with 19 bases remaining between them. The CDR3 consists of 17 residues. Here the CDR3 DNA reads TGTGCCAGCAGCGTTAGCCCTAGTACGAACCGTTACAATGAGCAGTTCTTC. Its protein is CASSVSPSTNRYNEQFF. Complete variable domain (other parts from reference TRBV9 and TRBJ2-1): DSGVTQTPKHLITATGQRVTLRCSPRSGDLSVYWYQQSLDQGLQFLIQYYNGEERAKGNILERFSAQQFPDLHSELNLSSLELGDSALYFCASSVSPSTNRYNEQFFGPGTRLTVL.

V is TRBV9 and J is TRBJ2-2, with 7 bases that match TRBD2. The V and J ends lost 2 bases and 0 bases, in that order; junction bases with no gene match: 4. The length of the CDR3 is 16 residues. In germline, CDR1 is SGDLS, CDR2 YYNGEE. In nucleotides, the CDR3 is TGTGCCAGCAGCGTGCCGGGACTACCGAACACCGGGGAGCTGTTTTTT. This sequence encodes CASSVPGLPNTGELFF.

The chain couples TRBV7-2 to TRBJ1-1; weak D call: TRBD1 (6 bases). CDR1 and CDR2 (germline): SGHTA, FQGNSA. The V end lost 1 base, the J end lost 3 bases, and 9 bases lay between the germline ends. There are 14 residues in the CDR3. CDR3 sequence: CASSLGQAYTEAFF. For the CDR3, the DNA is TGTGCCAGCAGCTTAGGACAGGCCTACACTGAAGCTTTCTTT.

This clone has just a few counts. J is TRBJ2-1 and V is TRBV19; the D is unclear. Trimming stripped 3 bases from V and 8 bases from J, with 14 bases between. This CDR3 has 14 amino acids. From germline, CDR1 is LNHDA and CDR2 SQIVND (reference sequence). CDR3 DNA sequence: TGTGCCAGTAGTATCGGCGACCGCAGGTATGAGCAGTTCTTC. Encoded protein: CASSIGDRRYEQFF.

V and J are TRBV19 and TRBJ2-5, with TRBD1 matching 8 bases. The V gene's germline CDR1 is LNHDA and CDR2 SQIVND (reference sequence). CDR3 size: 14 residues. V lost 4 bases to trimming and J lost 5 bases; unmatched junction nucleotides: 6. The CDR3 DNA is TGTGCCAGTAGTAGGCAGGGGGCTTCTGAGACCCAGTACTTC. Its translation: CASSRQGASETQYF.

This rearrangement joins TRBV7-2 to TRBJ1-4; no definite D call. V was cut by 5 bases and J by 2 bases, with 12 bases left in between. The V gene's germline CDR1 is SGHTA and CDR2 FQGNSA. The CDR3 is made up of 15 amino acids. The chain's CDR3 is CASSRWRDTNEKLFF. CDR3 in DNA: TGTGCCAGCAGCCGTTGGAGGGATACTAATGAAAAACTGTTTTTT.

The V gene is TRBV5-4, the J gene TRBJ1-1; 9 nucleotides match TRBD1. V shed 5 bases and J 2 bases; nucleotides not matched to a gene: 4. Germline V gene lookup returns CDR1 SGHNT and CDR2 YYREEE (reference sequence). The CDR3 length is 14 residues. The CDR3 bases are TGTGCCAGCAGTCGACAGGGGGGTAACACTGAAGCTTTCTTT. As protein: CASSRQGGNTEAFF.